One sample yielded the 15 T cell receptor beta chains listed below, sequenced in a study of blood T cell repertoires in COVID-19. TCRdb keeps only in-frame clones here, not all; method: immunoSEQ multiplex PCR. The profile covers 100,000 to 150,000 clones, with about 90% appearing a single time and less than 4.5% taken by the ten largest. The sample taken for sequencing was peripheral blood. These receptors were taken from an older woman with acute or convalescent COVID-19.

The rearrangement uses TRBV15 and TRBJ1-4; no clear D gene. Germline CDR1 reads LNHNV; CDR2 reads YYDKDF (reference sequence). V lost 5 bases and J lost 4, with 8 bases in between. This CDR3 is built from 13 residues. Here the CDR3 DNA reads TGTGCCACCAGCGTGGACTTTAATGAAAAACTGTTTTTT. The encoded protein is CATSVDFNEKLFF.

This clone has more than one count but fewer than ten. A junction end diverges from the germline sequence, so it may reflect a read error. The CDR3 sequence is CASSSNPSDQPQHF. CDR3 DNA sequence: TGTGCCAGCAGTTCAAACCCTAGCGATCAGCCCCAGCATTTT. This chain connects TRBV28 to TRBJ1-5; no clear D gene. The CDR3 contains 14 residues. Germline V gene data show CDR1 as MDHEN and CDR2 as SYDVKM.

A single count supports this clone. The chain has TRBV7-8 and TRBJ1-5, with D possibly TRBD1 on 6 matching bases. Germline V gene lookup returns CDR1 SGHVS and CDR2 FQNEAQ. Trimming shortened V by 5 bases and J by 4 bases, and 15 bases separated the two germline ends. The CDR3 has 15 amino acids. The CDR3 loop is CASSPGEVENQPQHF. For the CDR3, the DNA is TGTGCCAGCAGCCCAGGGGAAGTCGAAAATCAGCCCCAGCATTTT.

The genes are TRBV4-1 and TRBJ1-2, with D unclear. This CDR3 contains 15 residues. CDR1 and CDR2 (germline): MGHRA, YSYEKL. V shed 0 bases and J shed 6 bases, with 14 bases lying between them. CDR3 protein: CASSQDPGGSNGYTF. The DNA of the CDR3 is TGCGCCAGCAGCCAAGATCCCGGAGGGTCGAATGGCTACACCTTC.

In nucleotides, the CDR3 is TGTGCCAGCAGCGCAAGACAGGGGGTTGGAGAGACCCAGTACTTC. Translating it yields CASSARQGVGETQYF. The chain employs TRBV9 and TRBJ2-5, with 9 bases identical to TRBD1. The V segment lost 3 bases and the J segment 4 bases; nucleotides outside the gene matches: 7. The germline CDR1 and CDR2 sequences are SGDLS and YYNGEE. The CDR3 runs to 15 residues. Based on the CDR3 plus reference TRBV9 and TRBJ2-5, the full variable domain is DSGVTQTPKHLITATGQRVTLRCSPRSGDLSVYWYQQSLDQGLQFLIQYYNGEERAKGNILERFSAQQFPDLHSELNLSSLELGDSALYFCASSARQGVGETQYFGPGTRLLVL.

This clone was counted only a few times. The chain has TRBV7-9 and TRBJ1-4, with D possibly being TRBD1 (6 bases). The CDR3 is 16 residues long. Germline CDR1 and CDR2: SEHNR and FQNEAQ (reference sequence). Deletions cut 4 bases from V and 6 bases from J, with 18 bases between. CDR3 in DNA: TGTGCCAGCAGCTCCAACCTAAGGGGGACGGATGAAAAACTGTTTTTT. It yields the protein CASSSNLRGTDEKLFF.

This clone was detected only a few times. The J gene is TRBJ2-3, the V gene TRBV18, with D perhaps matching TRBD2 (6 bases). V was cut by 4 bases and J by 5 bases, with 22 bases left in between. The CDR3 has 17 amino acids. Germline V lookup: CDR1 KGHSH, CDR2 LQKENI. The CDR3: CASSRVSRLGGRDTQYF. In DNA, the CDR3 is TGTGCCAGCTCACGTGTCTCGAGGCTCGGGGGTAGAGATACGCAGTATTTT.

The V gene is TRBV7-2, the J gene TRBJ2-2; D ambiguous. Looked up from germline, CDR1 is SGHTA and CDR2 is FQGNSA. This CDR3 region has 13 residues. The germline V and J ends were trimmed by 1 base and 7 bases, with 7 bases remaining between them. CDR3 coding DNA: TGTGCCAGCAGCTTAGTGACACTCGGGGAGCTGTTTTTT. It encodes CASSLVTLGELFF.

The chain recombines TRBV5-6 with TRBJ2-1; the match to TRBD2 covers 9 bases. The germline V gene has CDR1 SGHDT and CDR2 YYEEEE. CDR3 length: 14 amino acids. V shed 1 base, J shed 4 bases, and the junction held 0 bases outside the gene matches. The CDR3 is CASSLTSGYNEQFF. The CDR3 DNA is TGTGCCAGCAGCTTGACTAGCGGGTACAATGAGCAGTTCTTC.

V and J are TRBV30 and TRBJ2-7; D is possibly TRBD2 (5 bases). From germline, CDR1 is GTSNPN and CDR2 SVGIG (reference sequence). This CDR3 is built from 14 residues. Trimming cost V 2 bases and J 6 bases, with 17 bases left between them. The CDR3 DNA reads TGTGCCTGGAGTTGGGCGGGTGGCTGGGGCGAGCAGTACGTC. Its translation: CAWSWAGGWGEQYV.

The chain joins TRBV28 to TRBJ2-5; D gene ambiguous. The CDR3 is 12 residues long. Germline-derived CDR1 and CDR2 are MDHEN and SYDVKM. V lost 9 bases and J 5 bases, leaving 13 bases between the germline ends. The CDR3 DNA reads TGTGCCAGTCATGACCCCGGGGAGACCCAGTACTTC. Translation gives CASHDPGETQYF.

This clone was detected once. The chain employs TRBV15 and TRBJ2-1; TRBD2 agrees at 14 bases. CDR1 is LNHNV and CDR2 is YYDKDF in the germline V gene (reference sequence). J was trimmed by 7 bases and V by 8 bases; bases with no gene match: 4. This CDR3 is 14 amino acids long. CDR3 region: CATATSGRANEQFF. CDR3 DNA: TGTGCCACCGCGACTAGCGGGAGGGCGAATGAGCAGTTCTTC.

The chain combines TRBV19 with TRBJ2-7; D call uncertain. Trimming removed 0 bases from V and 0 bases from J, with 9 bases in between. Germline V gene data show CDR1 as LNHDA and CDR2 as SQIVND (reference sequence). The CDR3 is 15 amino acids. CDR3 sequence reads: CASSIDSDTSYEQYF. CDR3 in DNA: TGTGCCAGTAGTATAGATTCCGACACCTCCTACGAGCAGTACTTC.

V usage is TRBV9 and J usage is TRBJ2-1; the match to TRBD2 covers 11 bases. From germline, CDR1 is SGDLS and CDR2 YYNGEE. The CDR3 spans 15 residues. After removal of 3 bases from V and 8 bases from J, the junction contained 7 bases not matched to a gene. The CDR3 loop is CASSGLAGGRDEQFF. The CDR3 DNA is TGTGCCAGCAGCGGCCTAGCGGGAGGTAGGGATGAGCAGTTCTTC.

The genes are TRBV5-5 and TRBJ2-1; D is uncertain. Looked up from germline, CDR1 is SGHKS and CDR2 is YYEKEE (reference sequence). V was shortened by 3 bases and J by 6 bases, with 10 bases between the two germline ends. This CDR3 spans 13 amino acids. The CDR3 region is CASSSGLRNEQFF. Written as DNA, the CDR3 is TGTGCCAGCAGCTCGGGTTTGCGCAATGAGCAGTTCTTC.